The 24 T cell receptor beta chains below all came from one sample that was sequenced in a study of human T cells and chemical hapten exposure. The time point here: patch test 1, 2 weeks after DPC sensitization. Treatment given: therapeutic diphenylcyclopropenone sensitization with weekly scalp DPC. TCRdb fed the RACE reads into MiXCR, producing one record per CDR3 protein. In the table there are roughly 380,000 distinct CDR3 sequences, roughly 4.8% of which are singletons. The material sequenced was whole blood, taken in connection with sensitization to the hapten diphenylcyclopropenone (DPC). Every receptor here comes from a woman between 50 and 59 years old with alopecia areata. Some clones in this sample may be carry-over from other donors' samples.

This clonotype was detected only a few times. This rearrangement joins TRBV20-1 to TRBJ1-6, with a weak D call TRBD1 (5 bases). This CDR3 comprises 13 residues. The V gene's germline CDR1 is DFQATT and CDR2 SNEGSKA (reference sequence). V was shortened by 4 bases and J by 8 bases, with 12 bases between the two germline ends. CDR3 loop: CSATFGGDSPLHF. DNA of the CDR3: TGCAGTGCTACCTTTGGGGGGGATTCACCCCTCCACTTT.

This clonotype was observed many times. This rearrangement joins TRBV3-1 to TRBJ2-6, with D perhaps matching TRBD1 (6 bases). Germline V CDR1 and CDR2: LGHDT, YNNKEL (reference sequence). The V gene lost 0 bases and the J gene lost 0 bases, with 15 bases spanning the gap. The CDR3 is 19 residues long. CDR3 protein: CASSQDQAGASSGANVLTF. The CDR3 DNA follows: TGTGCCAGCAGCCAAGACCAAGCAGGGGCCAGCTCTGGGGCCAACGTCCTGACTTTC.

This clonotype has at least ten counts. CDR3 DNA: TGCAGCGTTGTCACAGGGCAGTGGGAGCAGTACTTC. Protein: CSVVTGQWEQYF. The rearrangement joins TRBV29-1 to TRBJ2-7; possible D gene TRBD1, 6 bases. Deletions cut 4 bases from V and 7 bases from J, with 14 bases between. CDR1 is SQVTM, CDR2 ANQGSEA, per germline. There are 12 residues in the CDR3.

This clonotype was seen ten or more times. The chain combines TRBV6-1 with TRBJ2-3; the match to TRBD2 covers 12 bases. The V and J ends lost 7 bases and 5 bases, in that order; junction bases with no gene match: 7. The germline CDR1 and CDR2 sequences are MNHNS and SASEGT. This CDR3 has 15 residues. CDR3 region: CASNLAGGPQDTQYF. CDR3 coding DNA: TGTGCCAGCAACCTAGCGGGGGGGCCTCAAGATACGCAGTATTTT.

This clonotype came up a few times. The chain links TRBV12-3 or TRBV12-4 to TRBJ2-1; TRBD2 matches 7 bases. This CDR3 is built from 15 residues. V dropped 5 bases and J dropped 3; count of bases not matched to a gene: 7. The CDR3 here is CASSPTSVFYNEQFF. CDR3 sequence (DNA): TGTGCCAGCAGTCCTACTAGCGTGTTCTACAATGAGCAGTTCTTC.

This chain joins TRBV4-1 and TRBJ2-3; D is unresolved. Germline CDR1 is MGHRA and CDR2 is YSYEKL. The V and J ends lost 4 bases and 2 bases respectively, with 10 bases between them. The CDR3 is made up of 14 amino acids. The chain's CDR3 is CASSRGPDTDTQYF. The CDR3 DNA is TGCGCCAGCAGCCGCGGACCAGACACAGATACGCAGTATTTT.

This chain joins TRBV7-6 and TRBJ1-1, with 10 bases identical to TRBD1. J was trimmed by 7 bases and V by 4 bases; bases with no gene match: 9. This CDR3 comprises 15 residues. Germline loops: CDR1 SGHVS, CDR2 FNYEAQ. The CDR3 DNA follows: TGTGCCAGCAGCTCGGGACAGGGGAGGGGAATTGAAGCTTTCTTT. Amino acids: CASSSGQGRGIEAFF. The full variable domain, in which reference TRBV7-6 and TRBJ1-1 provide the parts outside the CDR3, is GAGVSQSPRYKVTKRGQDVALRCDPISGHVSLYWYRQALGQGPEFLTYFNYEAQQDKSGLPNDRFSAERPEGSISTLTIQRTEQRDSAMYRCASSSGQGRGIEAFFGQGTRLTVV.

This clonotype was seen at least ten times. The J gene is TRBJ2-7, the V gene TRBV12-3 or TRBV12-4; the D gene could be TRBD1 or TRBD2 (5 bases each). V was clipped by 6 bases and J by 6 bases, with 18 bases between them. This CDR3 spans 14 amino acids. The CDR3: CASSPPRGVAEQYF. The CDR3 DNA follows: TGTGCCAGCAGCCCCCCCCGAGGGGTTGCCGAGCAGTACTTC.

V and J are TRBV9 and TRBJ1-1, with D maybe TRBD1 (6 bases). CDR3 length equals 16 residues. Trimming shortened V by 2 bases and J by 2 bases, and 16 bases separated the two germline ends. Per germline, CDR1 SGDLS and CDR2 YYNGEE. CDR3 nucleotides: TGTGCCAGCAGCGTTGGGACAAGGGGCGTCAACACTGAAGCTTTCTTT. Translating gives CASSVGTRGVNTEAFF.

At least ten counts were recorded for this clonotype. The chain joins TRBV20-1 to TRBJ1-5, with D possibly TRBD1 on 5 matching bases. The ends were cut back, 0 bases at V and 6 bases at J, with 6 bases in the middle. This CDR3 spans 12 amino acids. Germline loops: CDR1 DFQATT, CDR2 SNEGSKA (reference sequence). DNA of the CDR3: TGCAGTGCTAGAGAGGGGGGTCAGCCCCAGCATTTT. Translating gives CSAREGGQPQHF.

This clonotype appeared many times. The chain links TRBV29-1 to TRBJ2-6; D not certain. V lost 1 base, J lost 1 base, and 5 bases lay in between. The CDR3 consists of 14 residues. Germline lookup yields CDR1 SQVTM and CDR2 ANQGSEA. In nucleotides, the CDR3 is TGCAGCGTTGAAGTCGGTTCTGGGGCCAACGTCCTGACTTTC. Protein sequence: CSVEVGSGANVLTF. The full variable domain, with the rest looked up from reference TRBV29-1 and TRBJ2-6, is SAVISQKPSRDICQRGTSLTIQCQVDSQVTMMFWYRQQPGQSLTLIATANQGSEATYESGFVIDKFPISRPNLTFSTLTVSNMSPEDSSIYLCSVEVGSGANVLTFGAGSRLTVL.

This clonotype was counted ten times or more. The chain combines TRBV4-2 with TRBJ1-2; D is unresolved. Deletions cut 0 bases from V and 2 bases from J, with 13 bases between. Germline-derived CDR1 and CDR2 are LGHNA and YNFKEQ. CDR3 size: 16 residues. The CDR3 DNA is TGTGCCAGCAGCCAAGATCGTCGGAAGGTGAACTATGGCTACACCTTC. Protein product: CASSQDRRKVNYGYTF.

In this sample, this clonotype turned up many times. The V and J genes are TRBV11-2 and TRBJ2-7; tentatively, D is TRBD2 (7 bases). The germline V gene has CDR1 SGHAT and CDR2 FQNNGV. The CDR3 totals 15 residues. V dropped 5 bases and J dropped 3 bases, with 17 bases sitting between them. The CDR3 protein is CASSPGEGIFYEQYF. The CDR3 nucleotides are TGTGCCAGCAGCCCAGGGGAGGGTATATTCTACGAGCAGTACTTC. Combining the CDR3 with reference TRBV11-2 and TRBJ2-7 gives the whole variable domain EAGVAQSPRYKIIEKRQSVAFWCNPISGHATLYWYQQILGQGPKLLIQFQNNGVVDDSQLPKDRFSAERLKGVDSTLKIQPAKLEDSAVYLCASSPGEGIFYEQYFGPGTRLTVT.

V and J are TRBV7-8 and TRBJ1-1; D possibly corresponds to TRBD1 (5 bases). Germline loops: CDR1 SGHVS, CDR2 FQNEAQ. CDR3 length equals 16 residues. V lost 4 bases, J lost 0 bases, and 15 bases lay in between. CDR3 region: CASSSGGEGMNTEAFF. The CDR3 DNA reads TGTGCCAGCAGCTCCGGGGGGGAGGGCATGAACACTGAAGCTTTCTTT.

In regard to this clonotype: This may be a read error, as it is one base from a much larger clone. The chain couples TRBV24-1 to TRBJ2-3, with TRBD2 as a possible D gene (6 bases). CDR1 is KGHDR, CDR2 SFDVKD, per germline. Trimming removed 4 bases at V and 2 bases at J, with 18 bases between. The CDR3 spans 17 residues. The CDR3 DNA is TGTGCCACCAGTGAATTTGATAGCGGATACAACACAGATACGCAGTATTTT. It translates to CATSEFDSGYNTDTQYF.

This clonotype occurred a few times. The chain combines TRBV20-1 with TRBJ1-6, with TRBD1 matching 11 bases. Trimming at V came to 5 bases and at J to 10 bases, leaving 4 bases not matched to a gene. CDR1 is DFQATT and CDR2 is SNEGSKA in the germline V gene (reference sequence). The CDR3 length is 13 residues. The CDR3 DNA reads TGCAGTGCTCCCGGGACAGGGGGATCACCCCTCCACTTT. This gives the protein CSAPGTGGSPLHF.

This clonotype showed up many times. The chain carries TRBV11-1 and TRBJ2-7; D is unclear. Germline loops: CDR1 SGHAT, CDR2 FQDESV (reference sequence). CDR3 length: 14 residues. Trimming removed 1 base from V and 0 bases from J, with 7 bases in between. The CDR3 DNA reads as TGTGCCAGCAGCTTAGAAGACATCTCCTACGAGCAGTACTTC. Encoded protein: CASSLEDISYEQYF.

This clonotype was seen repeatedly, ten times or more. This chain's CDR3 is CASSRIQEKLFF. The DNA for the CDR3 is TGTGCCAGCAGCCGGATACAGGAAAAACTGTTTTTT. The chain couples TRBV14 to TRBJ1-4, with D uncertain. The CDR3 is made up of 12 amino acids. V was cut by 4 bases and J by 8 bases, with 8 bases left in between. The germline CDR1 and CDR2 sequences are SGHDN and FVKESK.

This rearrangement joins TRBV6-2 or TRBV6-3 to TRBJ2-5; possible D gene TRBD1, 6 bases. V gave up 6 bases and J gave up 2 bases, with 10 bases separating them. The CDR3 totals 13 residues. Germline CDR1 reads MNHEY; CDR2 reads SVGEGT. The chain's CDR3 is CASRDSPQETQYF. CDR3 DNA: TGTGCCAGCAGGGACAGCCCTCAAGAGACCCAGTACTTC.

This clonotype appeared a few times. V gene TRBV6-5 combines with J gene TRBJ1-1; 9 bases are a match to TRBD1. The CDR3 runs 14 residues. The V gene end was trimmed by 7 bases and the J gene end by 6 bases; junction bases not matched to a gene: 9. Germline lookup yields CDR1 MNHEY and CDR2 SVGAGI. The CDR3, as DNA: TGTGCCAGCACCGGACAGGGGCGTAAGGCTGAAGCTTTCTTT. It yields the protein CASTGQGRKAEAFF.

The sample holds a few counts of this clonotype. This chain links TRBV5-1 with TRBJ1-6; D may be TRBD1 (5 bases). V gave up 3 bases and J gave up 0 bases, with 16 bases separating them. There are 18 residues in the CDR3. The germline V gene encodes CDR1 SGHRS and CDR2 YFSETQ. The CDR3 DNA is TGCGCCAGCAGCTATCGTTCAACAGGAAGCTCCTATAATTCACCCCTCCACTTT. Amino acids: CASSYRSTGSSYNSPLHF.

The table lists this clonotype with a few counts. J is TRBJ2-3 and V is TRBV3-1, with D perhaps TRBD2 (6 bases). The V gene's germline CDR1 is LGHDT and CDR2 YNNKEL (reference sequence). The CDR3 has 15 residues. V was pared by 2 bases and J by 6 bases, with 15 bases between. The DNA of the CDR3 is TGTGCCAGCAGCCAACCCCAGAACGGAGGGGATACGCAGTATTTT. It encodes CASSQPQNGGDTQYF.

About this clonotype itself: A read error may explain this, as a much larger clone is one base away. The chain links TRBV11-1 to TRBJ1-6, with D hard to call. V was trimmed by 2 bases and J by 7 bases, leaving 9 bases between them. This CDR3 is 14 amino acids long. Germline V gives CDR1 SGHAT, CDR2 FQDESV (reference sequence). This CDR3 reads CASSLSGTNSPLHF. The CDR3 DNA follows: TGTGCCAGCAGCTTAAGCGGAACCAATTCACCCCTCCACTTT.

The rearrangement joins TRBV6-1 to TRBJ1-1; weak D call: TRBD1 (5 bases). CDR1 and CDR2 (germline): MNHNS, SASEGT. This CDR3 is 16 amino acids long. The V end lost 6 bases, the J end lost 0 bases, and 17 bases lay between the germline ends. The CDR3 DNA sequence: TGTGCCAGCAGGAAGGAGACAGCTATCATGAACACTGAAGCTTTCTTT. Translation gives CASRKETAIMNTEAFF.